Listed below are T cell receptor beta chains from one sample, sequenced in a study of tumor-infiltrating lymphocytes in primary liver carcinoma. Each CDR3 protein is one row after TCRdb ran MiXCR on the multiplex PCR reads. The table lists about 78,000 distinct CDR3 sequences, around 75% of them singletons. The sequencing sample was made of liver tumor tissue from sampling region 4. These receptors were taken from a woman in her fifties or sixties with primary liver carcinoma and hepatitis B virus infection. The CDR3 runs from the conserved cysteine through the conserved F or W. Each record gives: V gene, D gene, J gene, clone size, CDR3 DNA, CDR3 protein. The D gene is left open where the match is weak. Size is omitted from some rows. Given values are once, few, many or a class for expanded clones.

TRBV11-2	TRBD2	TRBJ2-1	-	TGTGCCAGCGGCTTACGGGGTTCTAGCGGAAACTACAATGAGAAGTTCTTC	CASGLRGSSGNYNEKFF
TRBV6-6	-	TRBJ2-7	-	TGTGTAAGCACCAACAGAGCGGGCAGGGGCGAGCAGTACTTC	CVSTNRAGRGEQYF
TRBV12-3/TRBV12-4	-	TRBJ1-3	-	TGTGGCAGCGATGAGAGGGGGATCTCTGGAAACACCATATATTTT	CGSDERGISGNTIYF
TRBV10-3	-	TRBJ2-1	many	TGTGCCATCATGGGCGGAGGTGGGAACTCCTACAATGAGCAGTTCTTC	CAIMGGGGNSYNEQFF
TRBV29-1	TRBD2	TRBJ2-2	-	TGCAGCGTTATACCTTGCGGGAGGGCTTCTGGGGAGCTGTTATTT	CSVIPCGRASGELLF
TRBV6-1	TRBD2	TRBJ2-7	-	TGTGCCAGCACCCGCCCCCCAGGACTAGCAGGTGCCAACGAGCAGTACTTC	CASTRPPGLAGANEQYF
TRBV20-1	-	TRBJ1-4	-	TGCAGTGCTAGACAAGCAGGGGTTGGGGAAAAACTGTTTTTT	CSARQAGVGEKLFF
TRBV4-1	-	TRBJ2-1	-	TGCGTCAGCAGCCAAGATTCGGCAGAGTACCTTGAGCGGTTCTTC	CVSSQDSAEYLERFF
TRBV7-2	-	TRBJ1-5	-	TGTGCCAGCAGCTTAGATAGCAATCAGCCCCAGCATTTT	CASSLDSNQPQHF
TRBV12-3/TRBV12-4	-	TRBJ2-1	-	TGTGCCAGCACCAAAACGGGGACCTACAATGAGCAGTTCTTC	CASTKTGTYNEQFF
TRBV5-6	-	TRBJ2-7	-	TGTGCCAGCAGCTTGTACCTTGTTGAGACTGGAACATACTACGAGCAGTATTTC	CASSLYLVETGTYYEQYF
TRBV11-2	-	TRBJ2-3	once	TGTGTCAACAGCCTAGTTGGGAGCACAGATACGCAGTATTTT	CVNSLVGSTDTQYF
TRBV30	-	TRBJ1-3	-	TGTACCTGGAGTGTAGCCGGGTTCAGACATGGAAACACCATATATTTT	CTWSVAGFRHGNTIYF
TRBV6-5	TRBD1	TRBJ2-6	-	TGTGCCAGCAGTTTAACCGGGACAGGGATAGGGGCCAACATCCTGACTTTC	CASSLTGTGIGANILTF
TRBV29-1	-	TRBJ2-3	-	TGCAGGGTTACCAGGGGAGTTGCAGATAGGCAGTATTTT	CRVTRGVADRQYF
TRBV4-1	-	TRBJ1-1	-	TGCGCTAGCAGCCAAGATCGCAGGCCCCTAAACATTGAAGCTTTCTTT	CASSQDRRPLNIEAFF
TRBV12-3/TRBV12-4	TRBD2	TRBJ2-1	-	TGTGTCAGCAGTAAAACTGGGGGGACTAGCGGACCCTACAATGAGCAGTTCTTC	CVSSKTGGTSGPYNEQFF
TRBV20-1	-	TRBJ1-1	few	TGCAGTGCTAGTCCTAGGGGTTCCATGAACACTGAAGCTTTCTTT	CSASPRGSMNTEAFF
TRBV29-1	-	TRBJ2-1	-	TGCAGCTGCAAGCGAGGCAGCTCTTACAACGAGCAGTTCTTC	CSCKRGSSYNEQFF
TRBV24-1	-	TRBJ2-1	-	TGTGCCACCAGTGAGGGCGAGTCCTACAATGAGCAGTTCTTC	CATSEGESYNEQFF
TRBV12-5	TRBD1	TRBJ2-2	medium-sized	TGTGCTAGTGGTTTACCACCCATTGGGGGGACAGGGGGCACCGGGGAGCTGTTTTTT	CASGLPPIGGTGGTGELFF
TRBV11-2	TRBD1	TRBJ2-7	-	TGTGCCAGCTGCTTAGAGGGACAGGGATCTCCCCACGAGCAGTACTTC	CASCLEGQGSPHEQYF
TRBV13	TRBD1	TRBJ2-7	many	TGTGCCAGCAGCGCTTGGGACAGGCGGGTCTGGGGGCAGTACTTC	CASSAWDRRVWGQYF
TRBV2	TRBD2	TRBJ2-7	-	TGTGCCAGCAGTGCCTCTAGCGGACGCTACGAGCAGTACTTC	CASSASSGRYEQYF
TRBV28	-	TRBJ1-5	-	TGTGCCAGCAGTTTGGATATGAATCAGCCCCAGCATTTT	CASSLDMNQPQHF
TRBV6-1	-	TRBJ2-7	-	TGTGCCAACAGTGATGAAGAGGGAAGCTCCTACGAGCAGTACTTC	CANSDEEGSSYEQYF
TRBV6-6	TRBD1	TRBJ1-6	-	TGTGCTAGCAGTACCACAACAGGGGGCTCGAGGTCACCCCTCCGCTTT	CASSTTTGGSRSPLRF